These T cell receptor beta chains were read from a single sample in a study of blood T cell repertoires in COVID-19. Measured with immunoSEQ multiplex PCR; TCRdb has only the in-frame clones, and not every one. Altogether hundreds of thousands of clones are present, around 86% being singletons, with the ten largest covering roughly 1.6%. Source material: PBMCs or T cells enriched from blood (not recorded which). The receptors were sampled from a woman aged 45-65 years who had recovered from COVID-19. CDR3s include the opening cysteine and the closing phenylalanine or tryptophan. The D gene is left open where the match is weak.

d_call,v_call,j_call,cdr3_aa,cdr3_nt
NA,TRBV7-8,TRBJ1-5,CASQYSAGVDNQPQHF,TGTGCCAGCCAATATTCGGCAGGGGTGGATAATCAGCCCCAGCATTTT
NA,TRBV18,TRBJ1-1,CASSPRQDLNTEAFF,TGTGCCAGCTCACCCCGACAGGACCTAAACACTGAAGCTTTCTTT
NA,TRBV20-1,TRBJ1-2,CSASILGYTF,TGCAGTGCTAGTATTCTAGGCTACACCTTC
TRBD2,TRBV5-1,TRBJ2-2,CATSRDYNTGELFF,TGCGCCACCTCCCGGGACTATAACACCGGGGAGCTGTTTTTT
TRBD2,TRBV27,TRBJ2-1,CASSFLGTSGSGEQFF,TGTGCCAGCAGTTTCCTCGGGACTAGCGGGAGCGGTGAGCAGTTCTTC
NA,TRBV27,TRBJ1-1,CASSSLHGINTEAFF,TGTGCCAGCAGTTCCCTCCACGGGATTAACACTGAAGCTTTCTTT
NA,TRBV29-1,TRBJ1-1,CSACDGDVEAFF,TGCAGCGCATGCGACGGAGACGTTGAAGCTTTCTTT
TRBD1,TRBV7-3,TRBJ1-2,CASSTQTGNGYTF,TGTGCCAGCAGCACCCAGACAGGGAATGGCTACACCTTC
NA,TRBV15,TRBJ2-7,CATSRVASFSYEQYF,TGTGCCACCAGCAGAGTGGCTAGCTTCTCCTACGAGCAGTACTTC
TRBD2,TRBV5-1,TRBJ2-2,CASSFLAGATGELFF,TGCGCCAGCAGCTTTTTAGCGGGAGCTACCGGGGAGCTGTTTTTT
TRBD2,TRBV28,TRBJ2-1,CASSFLAGSGGEQFF,TGTGCCAGCAGTTTCTTAGCGGGGTCCGGGGGTGAGCAGTTCTTC